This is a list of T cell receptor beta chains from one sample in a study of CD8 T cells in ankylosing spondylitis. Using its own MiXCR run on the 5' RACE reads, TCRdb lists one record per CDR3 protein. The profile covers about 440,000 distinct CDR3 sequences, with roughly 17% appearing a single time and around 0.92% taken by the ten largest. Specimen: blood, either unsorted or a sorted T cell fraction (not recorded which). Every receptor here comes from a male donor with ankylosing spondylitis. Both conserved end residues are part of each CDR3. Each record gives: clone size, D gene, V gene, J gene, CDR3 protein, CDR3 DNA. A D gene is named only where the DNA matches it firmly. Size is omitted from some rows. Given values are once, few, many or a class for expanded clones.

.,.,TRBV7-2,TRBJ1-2,CASSFEQYGYTF,TGTGCCAGCAGCTTCGAGCAATATGGCTACACCTTC
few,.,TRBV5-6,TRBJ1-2,CASSAPRGDYGYTF,TGTGCCAGCAGCGCCCCACGGGGGGACTATGGCTACACCTTC
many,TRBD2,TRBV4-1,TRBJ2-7,CASSQEWASGSVYDEQYF,TGCGCCAGCAGCCAAGAGTGGGCTAGCGGGAGTGTCTATGACGAGCAGTACTTC
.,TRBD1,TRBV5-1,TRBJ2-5,CASSPGTGGEETQYF,TGCGCCAGCAGCCCAGGGACAGGGGGCGAGGAGACCCAGTACTTC
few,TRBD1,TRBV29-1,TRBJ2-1,CSVLDRGRINEQFF,TGCAGCGTTCTCGACAGGGGGCGGATTAATGAGCAGTTCTTC
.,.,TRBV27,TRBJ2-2,CASSSVQYRAYTGELFF,TGTGCCAGCAGTTCCGTGCAATACAGGGCGTACACCGGGGAGCTGTTTTTT
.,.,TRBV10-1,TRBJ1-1,CASSESSGRTEAFF,TGCGCCAGCAGTGAGTCGTCGGGACGCACTGAAGCTTTCTTT
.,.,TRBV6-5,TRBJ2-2,CASSYYVSTGELFF,TGTGCCAGCAGTTACTATGTGTCCACCGGGGAGCTGTTTTTT
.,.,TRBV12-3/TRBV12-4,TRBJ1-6,CASTVFGTGGSPLHF,TGTGCCAGCACAGTTTTTGGGACTGGGGGATCACCCCTCCACTTT
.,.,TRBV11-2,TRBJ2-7,CASSLAALEDRSYEQYF,TGTGCCAGCAGCTTAGCCGCCCTCGAGGATCGCTCCTACGAGCAGTACTTC
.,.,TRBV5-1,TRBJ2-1,CASSFGLSSSYNEQFF,TGCGCCAGCAGCTTTGGCCTGTCGAGCTCCTACAATGAGCAGTTCTTC
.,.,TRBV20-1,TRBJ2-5,CSARAGETQYF,TGCAGTGCTAGAGCGGGAGAGACCCAGTACTTC
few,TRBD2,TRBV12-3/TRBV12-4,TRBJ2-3,CASSRPGLAGGTSTDTQYF,TGTGCCAGCAGCCGGCCGGGACTAGCGGGGGGCACTAGCACAGATACGCAGTATTTT
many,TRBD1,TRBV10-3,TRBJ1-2,CAISESQGDYGYTF,TGTGCCATCAGTGAGTCCCAGGGGGACTATGGCTACACCTTC
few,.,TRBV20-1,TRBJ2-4,CSAREQGNIQYF,TGCAGTGCTAGAGAGCAAGGAAACATTCAGTACTTC
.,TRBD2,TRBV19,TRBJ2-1,CASSIPGLADNEQFF,TGTGCCAGTAGTATCCCGGGACTAGCGGATAATGAGCAGTTCTTC
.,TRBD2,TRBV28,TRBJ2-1,CASSFPLLAGQSSYNEQFF,TGTGCCAGCAGTTTCCCCCTACTAGCGGGGCAGAGCTCCTACAATGAGCAGTTCTTC
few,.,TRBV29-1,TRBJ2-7,CSVQGTYEQYF,TGCAGCGTTCAGGGAACCTACGAGCAGTACTTC
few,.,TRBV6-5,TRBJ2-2,CASSSTTGILDTGELFF,TGTGCCAGCAGTTCTACAACAGGGATTTTGGACACCGGGGAGCTGTTTTTT
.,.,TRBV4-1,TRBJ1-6,CASSQVQLDNSPLHF,TGCGCCAGCAGCCAAGTGCAGCTAGATAATTCACCCCTCCACTTT
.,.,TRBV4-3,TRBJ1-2,CASSQEAAPEAGYTF,TGCGCCAGCAGCCAAGAAGCGGCTCCCGAGGCTGGCTACACCTTC
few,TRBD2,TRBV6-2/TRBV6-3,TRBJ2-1,CASRTNLAGAAYNEQFF,TGTGCCAGCAGGACCAACCTAGCGGGGGCTGCCTACAATGAGCAGTTCTTC
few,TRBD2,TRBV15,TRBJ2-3,CATSRGEGKRDTQYF,TGTGCCACCAGCAGAGGGGAGGGAAAGAGGGATACGCAGTATTTT
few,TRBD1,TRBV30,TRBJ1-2,CAWMPDRDLYGYTF,TGTGCCTGGATGCCCGACAGGGACCTCTATGGCTACACCTTC
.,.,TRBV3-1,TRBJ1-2,CASSQVGVGQVFGYTF,TGTGCCAGCAGCCAAGTAGGAGTCGGGCAGGTGTTTGGCTACACCTTC